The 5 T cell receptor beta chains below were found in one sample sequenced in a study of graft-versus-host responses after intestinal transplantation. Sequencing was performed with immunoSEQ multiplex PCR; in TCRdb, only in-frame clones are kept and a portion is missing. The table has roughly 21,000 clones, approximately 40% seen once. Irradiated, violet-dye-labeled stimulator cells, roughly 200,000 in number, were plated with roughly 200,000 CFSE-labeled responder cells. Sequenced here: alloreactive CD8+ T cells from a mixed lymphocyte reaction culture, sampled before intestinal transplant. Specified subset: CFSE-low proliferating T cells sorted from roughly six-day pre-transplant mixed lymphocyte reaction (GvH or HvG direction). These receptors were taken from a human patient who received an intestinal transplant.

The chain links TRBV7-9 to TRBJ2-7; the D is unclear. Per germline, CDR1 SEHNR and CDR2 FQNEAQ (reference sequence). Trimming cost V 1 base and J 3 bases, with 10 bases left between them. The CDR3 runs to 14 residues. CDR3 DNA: TGTGCCAGCAGCTTAGAGTTCGGATACTACGAGCAGTACTTC. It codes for CASSLEFGYYEQYF.

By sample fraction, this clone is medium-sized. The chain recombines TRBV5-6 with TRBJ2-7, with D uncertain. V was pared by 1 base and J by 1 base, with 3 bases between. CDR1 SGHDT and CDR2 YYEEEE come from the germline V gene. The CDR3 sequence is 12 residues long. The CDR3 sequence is CASSLSSYEQYF. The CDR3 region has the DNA TGTGCCAGCAGCTTGTCTTCCTACGAGCAGTACTTC.

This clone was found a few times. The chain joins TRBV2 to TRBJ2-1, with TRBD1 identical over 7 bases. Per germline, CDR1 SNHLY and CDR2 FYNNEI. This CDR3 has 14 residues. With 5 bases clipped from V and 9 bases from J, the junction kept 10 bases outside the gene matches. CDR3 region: CASSLAGGWGEQFF. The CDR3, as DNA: TGTGCCAGCAGTTTGGCAGGGGGTTGGGGTGAGCAGTTCTTC.

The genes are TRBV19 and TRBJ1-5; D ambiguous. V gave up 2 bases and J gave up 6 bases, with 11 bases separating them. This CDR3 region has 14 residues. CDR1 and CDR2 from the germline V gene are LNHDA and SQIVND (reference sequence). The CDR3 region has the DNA TGTGCCAGTAGTATAAGATCCAGTATTCAGCCCCAGCATTTT. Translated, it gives CASSIRSSIQPQHF.

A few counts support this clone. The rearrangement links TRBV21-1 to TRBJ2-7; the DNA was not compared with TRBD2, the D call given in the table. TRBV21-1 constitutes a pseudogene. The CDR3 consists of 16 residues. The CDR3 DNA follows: TGTGCCAGCAGCCCTCAAGCACTAGCGGGATCCTACGAGCAGTACTTC. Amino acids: CASSPQALAGSYEQYF.